What follows are 8 T cell receptor beta chains derived from one specimen sequenced in a study of blood T cell repertoires in COVID-19 (dated by TCRdb to the early 2020s). The method was the immunoSEQ multiplex PCR assay. Drawn from immuneACCESS, this table holds only the in-frame rearrangements with V and J called that TCRdb kept. Clones are partly lost; checked studies trace under half to an unresolved V gene and leave the rest unexplained. The sample table records 200,000 or so clones; about nine tenths of these occur just once. The ten largest clones add up to less than 4.5% of the sample. The sequenced sample consisted of PBMCs or T cells enriched from blood (not recorded which). The source of these receptors is a woman aged 40-49 years with acute COVID-19.

V is TRBV25-1 and J is TRBJ1-1, with a possible D match to TRBD1 (5 bases). This CDR3 spans 13 amino acids. Deletions cut 4 bases from V and 4 bases from J, with 10 bases between. Germline V gene lookup returns CDR1 MGHDK and CDR2 SYGVNS. The CDR3 loop is CASSVGGGTEAFF. CDR3 nucleotide sequence: TGTGCCAGCAGTGTTGGGGGAGGCACTGAAGCTTTCTTT.

The chain has TRBV15 and TRBJ1-5, with D perhaps TRBD1 (5 bases). The V gene's germline CDR1 is LNHNV and CDR2 YYDKDF (reference sequence). Trimming cost V 0 bases and J 2 bases, with 20 bases left between them. The CDR3 is 19 residues long. CDR3: CATSRDHGGTGFGNQPQHF. CDR3 nucleotide sequence: TGTGCCACCAGCAGAGATCATGGGGGGACGGGGTTTGGCAATCAGCCCCAGCATTTT.

CDR3 in amino acids: CATTSGGSANYGYTF. The CDR3 coding sequence is TGTGCCACCACCAGCGGGGGGTCTGCTAACTATGGCTACACCTTC. V gene TRBV6-5 combines with J gene TRBJ1-2, with D perhaps TRBD1 (5 bases). This CDR3 contains 15 residues. V was cut by 10 bases and J by 0 bases, with 18 bases left in between. Looked up from germline, CDR1 is MNHEY and CDR2 is SVGAGI.

The count of this clone is one. The chain has TRBV19 and TRBJ1-2; perhaps TRBD1 as D (5 bases). Trimming removed 4 bases at V and 5 bases at J, with 11 bases between. The CDR3 sequence is 13 residues long. Germline V CDR1 and CDR2: LNHDA, SQIVND (reference sequence). The CDR3 reads CASSTNTGYGYTF. The CDR3 DNA follows: TGTGCCAGTAGTACAAATACAGGATATGGCTACACCTTC.

The chain has TRBV6-1 and TRBJ2-7; tentative D call: TRBD1 (6 bases). Germline CDR1 is MNHNS and CDR2 is SASEGT. Trimming stripped 2 bases from V and 3 bases from J, with 8 bases between. The CDR3 contains 13 residues. As DNA, the CDR3 is TGTGCCAGCAGTGAACAGGGGCTCTACGAGCAGTACTTC. It encodes CASSEQGLYEQYF.

With respect to this clone: The same CDR3 can be traced to other DNA sequences in this sample. The V and J genes are TRBV18 and TRBJ2-3; D gene ambiguous. The CDR3 is 12 residues long. The germline V gene encodes CDR1 KGHSH and CDR2 LQKENI. V was pared by 2 bases and J by 3 bases, with 3 bases between. The CDR3 reads CASSPSTDTQYF. The CDR3 nucleotides read TGTGCCAGCTCACCATCAACAGATACGCAGTATTTT.

This clone was detected only a few times. The chain recombines TRBV7-8 with TRBJ1-1; 9 nucleotides line up with TRBD1. Germline V gene lookup returns CDR1 SGHVS and CDR2 FQNEAQ. V was pared by 6 bases and J by 8 bases, with 7 bases of the junction left unmatched. The CDR3 totals 13 residues. CDR3 region: CASRSGTGMEAFF. In DNA, the CDR3 is TGTGCCAGCAGGTCCGGGACAGGGATGGAAGCTTTCTTT.

The rearrangement uses TRBV13 and TRBJ2-2; the match to TRBD1 covers 11 bases. CDR3 length: 20 residues. Germline V gene lookup returns CDR1 PRHDT and CDR2 FYEKMQ (reference sequence). Trimming removed 0 bases from V and 5 bases from J; junction bases left unmatched: 14. The DNA of the CDR3 is TGTGCCAGCAGCTTAGGCTTTCGGACAGGGGGCGCCCGAAGTACCGGGGAGCTGTTTTTT. It encodes CASSLGFRTGGARSTGELFF.